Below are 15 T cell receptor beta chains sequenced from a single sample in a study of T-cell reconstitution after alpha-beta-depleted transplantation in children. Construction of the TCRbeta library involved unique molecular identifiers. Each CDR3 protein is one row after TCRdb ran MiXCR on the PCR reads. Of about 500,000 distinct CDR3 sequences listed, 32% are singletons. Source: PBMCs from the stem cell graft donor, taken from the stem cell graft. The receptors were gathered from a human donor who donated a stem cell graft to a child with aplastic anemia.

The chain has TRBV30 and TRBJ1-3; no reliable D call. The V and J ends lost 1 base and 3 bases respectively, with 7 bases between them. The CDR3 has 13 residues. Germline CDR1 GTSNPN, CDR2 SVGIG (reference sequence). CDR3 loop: CAWSAPVGNTIYF. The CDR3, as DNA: TGTGCCTGGAGTGCGCCGGTTGGAAACACCATATATTTT.

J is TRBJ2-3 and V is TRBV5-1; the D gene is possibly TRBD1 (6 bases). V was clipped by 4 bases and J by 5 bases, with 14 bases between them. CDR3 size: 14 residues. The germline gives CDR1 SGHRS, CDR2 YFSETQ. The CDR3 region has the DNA TGCGCCAGCAGCGCGCGCACAGGGATAGATACGCAGTATTTT. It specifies CASSARTGIDTQYF. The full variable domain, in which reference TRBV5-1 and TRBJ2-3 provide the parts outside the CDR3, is KAGVTQTPRYLIKTRGQQVTLSCSPISGHRSVSWYQQTPGQGLQFLFEYFSETQRNKGNFPGRFSGRQFSNSRSEMNVSTLELGDSALYLCASSARTGIDTQYFGPGTRLTVL.

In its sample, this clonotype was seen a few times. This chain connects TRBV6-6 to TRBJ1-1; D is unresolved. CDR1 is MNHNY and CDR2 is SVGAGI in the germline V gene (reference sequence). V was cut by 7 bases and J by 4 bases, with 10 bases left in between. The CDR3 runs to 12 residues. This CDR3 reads CASNRVATEAFF. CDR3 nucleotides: TGTGCCAGCAATCGGGTTGCCACTGAAGCTTTCTTT.

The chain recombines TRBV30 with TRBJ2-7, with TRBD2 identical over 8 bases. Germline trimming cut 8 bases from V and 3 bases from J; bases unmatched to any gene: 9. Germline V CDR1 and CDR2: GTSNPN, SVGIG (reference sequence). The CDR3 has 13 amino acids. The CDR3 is CAGGRGDLYEQYF. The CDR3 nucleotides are TGTGCCGGAGGGCGGGGGGACCTCTACGAGCAGTACTTC.

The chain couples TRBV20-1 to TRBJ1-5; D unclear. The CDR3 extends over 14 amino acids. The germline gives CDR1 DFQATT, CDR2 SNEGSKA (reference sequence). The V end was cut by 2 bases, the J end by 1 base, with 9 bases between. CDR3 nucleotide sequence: TGCAGTGCTAGAAATAACTGGAGCAATCAGCCCCAGCATTTT. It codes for CSARNNWSNQPQHF.

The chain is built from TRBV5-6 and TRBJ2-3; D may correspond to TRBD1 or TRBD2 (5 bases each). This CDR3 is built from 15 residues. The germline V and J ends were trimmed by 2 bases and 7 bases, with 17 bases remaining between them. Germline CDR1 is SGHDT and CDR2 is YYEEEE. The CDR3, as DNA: TGTGCCAGCAGCTTTCGACCGCTAGAGGGGTATACGCAGTATTTT. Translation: CASSFRPLEGYTQYF.

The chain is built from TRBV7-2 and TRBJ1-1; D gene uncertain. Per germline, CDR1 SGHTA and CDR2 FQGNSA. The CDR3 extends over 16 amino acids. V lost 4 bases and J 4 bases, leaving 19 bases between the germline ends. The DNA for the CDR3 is TGTGCCAGCAGCTGGTCCGTAAAGGGTGGAGTCACTGAAGCTTTCTTT. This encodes CASSWSVKGGVTEAFF.

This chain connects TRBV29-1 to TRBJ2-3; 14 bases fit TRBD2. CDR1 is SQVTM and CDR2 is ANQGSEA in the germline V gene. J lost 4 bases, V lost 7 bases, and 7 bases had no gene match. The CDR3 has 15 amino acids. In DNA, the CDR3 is TGCAGCGCTGCAGGACTAGCGGGAGGTGCAGATACGCAGTATTTT. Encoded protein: CSAAGLAGGADTQYF.

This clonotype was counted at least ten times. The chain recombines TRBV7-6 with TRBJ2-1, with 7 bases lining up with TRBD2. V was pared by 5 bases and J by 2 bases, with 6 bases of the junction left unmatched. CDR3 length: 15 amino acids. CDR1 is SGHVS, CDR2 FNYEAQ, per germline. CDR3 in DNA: TGTGCCAGCAGCCAAGGACTAGGGACCTACAATGAGCAGTTCTTC. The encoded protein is CASSQGLGTYNEQFF.

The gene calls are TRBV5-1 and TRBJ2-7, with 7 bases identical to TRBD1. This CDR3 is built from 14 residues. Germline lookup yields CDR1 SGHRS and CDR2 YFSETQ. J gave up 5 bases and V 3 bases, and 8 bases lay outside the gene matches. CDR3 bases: TGCGCCAGCAGCTGGGCCGGGACAGAGAACGAGCAGTACTTC. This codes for CASSWAGTENEQYF.

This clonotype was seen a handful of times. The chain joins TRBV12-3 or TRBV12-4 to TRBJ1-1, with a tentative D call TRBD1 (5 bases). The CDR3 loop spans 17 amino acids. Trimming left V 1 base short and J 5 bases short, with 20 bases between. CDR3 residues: CASSLGEGRWLGTEAFF. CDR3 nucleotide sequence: TGTGCCAGCAGTTTAGGAGAGGGGAGGTGGTTGGGTACTGAAGCTTTCTTT.

The CDR3 bases are TGCGCCAGCAGCATAGACACGGCCGGGGAGCTGTTTTTT. This translates into CASSIDTAGELFF. The chain joins TRBV5-1 to TRBJ2-2; D is ambiguous. The V gene lost 4 bases and the J gene lost 6 bases, with 10 bases spanning the gap. The CDR3 contains 13 residues. Germline assignment: CDR1 SGHRS and CDR2 YFSETQ.

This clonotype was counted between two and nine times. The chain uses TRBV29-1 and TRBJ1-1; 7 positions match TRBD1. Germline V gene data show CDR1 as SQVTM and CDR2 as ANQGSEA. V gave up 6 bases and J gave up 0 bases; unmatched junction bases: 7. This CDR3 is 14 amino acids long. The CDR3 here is CSVEGQYMNTEAFF. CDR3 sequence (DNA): TGCAGCGTGGAGGGACAGTACATGAACACTGAAGCTTTCTTT.

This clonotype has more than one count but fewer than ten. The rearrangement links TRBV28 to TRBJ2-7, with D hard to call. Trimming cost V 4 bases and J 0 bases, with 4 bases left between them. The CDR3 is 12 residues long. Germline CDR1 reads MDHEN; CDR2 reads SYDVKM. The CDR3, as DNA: TGTGCCAGCAGTTACAACTCCTACGAGCAGTACTTC. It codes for CASSYNSYEQYF.

CDR3 in DNA: TGCGCCAGCAGCCCGTTAGCGGGAGATTTAGACAATGAGCAGTTCTTC. It translates to CASSPLAGDLDNEQFF. The chain links TRBV5-1 to TRBJ2-1, with 9 bases that match TRBD2. V was clipped by 4 bases and J by 5 bases; unmatched bases: 10. The CDR3 runs to 16 residues. Germline V lookup: CDR1 SGHRS, CDR2 YFSETQ. Filled out from reference TRBV5-1 and TRBJ2-1, the complete variable domain reads KAGVTQTPRYLIKTRGQQVTLSCSPISGHRSVSWYQQTPGQGLQFLFEYFSETQRNKGNFPGRFSGRQFSNSRSEMNVSTLELGDSALYLCASSPLAGDLDNEQFFGPGTRLTVL.